The clone carrying this TCR beta chain was picked up a small number of times. Its antigen is unidentified. The sample originates from a study of shared clonotypes between healthy human individuals. Study in general: Three plates each covered CD4 naive and memory; CD8 naive two, CD8 memory one. Points from the study as a whole: With a few donors compared, approximately 5% of naive CD4 clonotypes were shared. Generally, naive subsets came out with larger estimated richness than memory subsets.

CDR3 length equals 14 residues. The germline gives CDR1 MNHNS, CDR2 SASEGT. V shed 4 bases and J shed 6 bases, with 13 bases lying between them. Libraries were prepared by immunoSEQ multiplex PCR; TCRdb keeps only in-frame clonotypes and omits some of them. Of around 690,000 clones in the sample, less than 95% were seen once. The V gene is TRBV6-1, the J gene TRBJ1-5; D remains ambiguous. Source material: memory CD8+ T cells from PBMCs. Subset of the sample: CD45RO+ cells pooled with CCR7-negative TemRA cells. The receptor was derived from a man between 18 and 29 years old in good health. Some clones in this sample may be carry-over from other donors' samples. Here the CDR3 reads CASSVGEWGQPQHF. CDR3 DNA: TGTGCCAGCAGTGTCGGGGAGTGGGGTCAGCCCCAGCATTTT.